These T cell receptor beta chains were read from a single sample in a study of T-cell memory formation after mild COVID-19. TCRdb analysed the 5' RACE reads with MiXCR anew, one entry per CDR3 protein. This sample has 300,000 to 400,000 distinct CDR3 sequences; around 27% occur once, and the top ten carry approximately 12%. The source material was PBMCs or a T cell subset sorted from them (not recorded which). These receptors were taken from an adult woman who had mild COVID-19 (a few samples of this study predate the infection). Cell type and time point are not known. Both conserved end residues are part of each CDR3. D genes are given only for firm matches. Expanded clones are given a class, and other clones once, few, many or no size at all.

V gene	clone size	J gene	D gene	CDR3 DNA	CDR3 protein
TRBV5-8	NA	TRBJ2-3	TRBD1	TGTGCCAGCAGCCTGACAGGGTCGGATACGCAGTATTTT	CASSLTGSDTQYF
TRBV20-1	NA	TRBJ2-3	NA	TGCAGTGCTAGCCGGGGGGCCGTGACAGATACGCAGTATTTT	CSASRGAVTDTQYF
TRBV12-3/TRBV12-4	NA	TRBJ2-2	NA	TGTGCCAGCAGTGGCCTAGCGGGGGAGCTGTTTTTT	CASSGLAGELFF
TRBV19	NA	TRBJ2-2	TRBD2	TGTGCCAGTAAACGGGGACTAGCGGGATTTGGAACCGGGGAGCTGTTTTTT	CASKRGLAGFGTGELFF
TRBV13	NA	TRBJ2-5	TRBD2	TGTGCCAGCAGCCCTAGCGGGGGGAAAGAGACCCAGTACTTC	CASSPSGGKETQYF
TRBV5-8	few	TRBJ2-7	NA	TGTGCCAGCAGCTCCCCTGACTTCTCCTACGAGCAGTACTTC	CASSSPDFSYEQYF
TRBV7-3	few	TRBJ2-3	NA	TGTGCCAGCAGCCCCGGATGGGGGCAGAGCACAGATACGCAGTATTTT	CASSPGWGQSTDTQYF
TRBV7-9	many	TRBJ2-1	NA	TGTGCCAGCAGCTCGAACATTAAGAAAAGAAGTTACAATGAGCAGTTCTTC	CASSSNIKKRSYNEQFF
TRBV5-1	NA	TRBJ2-3	TRBD2	TGCGCCAGCAGCTACACTAGCGGGGGAGGCACAGATACGCAGTATTTT	CASSYTSGGGTDTQYF
TRBV29-1	few	TRBJ1-1	TRBD1	TGCAGCGTGACCTCAGGGGGGAACACTGAAGCTTTCTTT	CSVTSGGNTEAFF
TRBV12-3/TRBV12-4	NA	TRBJ2-7	NA	TGTGCCAGCAGTACCGTGGGCTTCTACGAGCAGTACTTC	CASSTVGFYEQYF
TRBV5-1	NA	TRBJ2-7	NA	TGCGCCAGCAGCTTGGCAGCAGGGCTAACCTACGAGCAGTACTTC	CASSLAAGLTYEQYF
TRBV6-5	NA	TRBJ1-1	TRBD1	TGTGCCAGCAGTTACAGTCAGGGGGCGAACACTGAAGCTTTCTTT	CASSYSQGANTEAFF
TRBV20-1	NA	TRBJ2-1	TRBD2	TGCAGTGCTAGAGATCTCCGACTAGCGGGAGTTACCTACAATGAGCAGTTCTTC	CSARDLRLAGVTYNEQFF
TRBV6-2/TRBV6-3	few	TRBJ2-7	NA	TGTGCCAGCAGTCAAGACTCTGAGTGGAGCGAGCAGTACTTC	CASSQDSEWSEQYF
TRBV9	few	TRBJ2-7	NA	TGTGCCAGCAGTGTCACGGATTACGAGCAGTACTTC	CASSVTDYEQYF
TRBV5-1	NA	TRBJ1-1	NA	TGCGCCAGCAGCATCTCCCCGGCAGGGAGGGATACTAAGACTGAAGCTTTCTTT	CASSISPAGRDTKTEAFF
TRBV20-1	NA	TRBJ2-7	NA	TGCAGTGCTAGGCAGGGACAATACGAGCAGTACTTC	CSARQGQYEQYF
TRBV15	NA	TRBJ2-5	TRBD1	TGTGCCACCAGCAGAGATCAAGGGGGCGGAGAGACCCAGTACTTC	CATSRDQGGGETQYF
TRBV4-2	NA	TRBJ1-2	TRBD1	TGTGCCAGCAGCCAGTACCTGTTTGACAGGGGGGGTGGCTACACCTTC	CASSQYLFDRGGGYTF
TRBV24-1	NA	TRBJ2-1	TRBD2	TGTGCCACCCAGCGGGGGGGCGGCTACAATGAGCAGTTCTTC	CATQRGGGYNEQFF
TRBV14	few	TRBJ2-1	TRBD1	TGTGCCAGCAGCCAAGATTGGGACAGGGCGGGGAATGAGCAGTTCTTC	CASSQDWDRAGNEQFF
TRBV29-1	few	TRBJ1-1	NA	TGCAGCGTTTGGACAGTTGTCGACACTGAAGCTTTCTTT	CSVWTVVDTEAFF
TRBV6-5	few	TRBJ2-2	TRBD1	TGTGCCAGCAGACGGACAGGGGCCGACACCGGGGAGCTGTTTTTT	CASRRTGADTGELFF